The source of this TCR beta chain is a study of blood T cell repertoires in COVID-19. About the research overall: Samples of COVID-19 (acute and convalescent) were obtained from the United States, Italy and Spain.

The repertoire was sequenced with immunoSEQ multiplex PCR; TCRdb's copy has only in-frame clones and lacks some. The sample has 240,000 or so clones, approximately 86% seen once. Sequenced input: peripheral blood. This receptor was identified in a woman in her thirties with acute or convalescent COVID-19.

CDR3 bases: TGTGCCACCAGCCGGACTAGCCACTCCTACGAGCAGTACTTC. Its translation: CATSRTSHSYEQYF. The chain links TRBV15 to TRBJ2-7; 8 bases line up with TRBD2. From germline, CDR1 is LNHNV and CDR2 YYDKDF (reference sequence). V lost 5 bases and J lost 0; bases outside the gene matches: 3. CDR3 length equals 14 residues.